This TCR beta chain was identified during a study of T cells in Graves' hyperthyroidism and ophthalmopathy. The wider study: Peripheral blood was acquired at first diagnosis, ahead of any therapy whatsoever. Study findings and constraints: Expanded thyroid clonotypes (above 0.001) were mostly also found in blood. Ophthalmopathy was separated from stable hyperthyroidism by a 13 V-J model.

This clonotype was seen many times. Antigen specificity is unknown. The TCR beta CDR3 regions underwent amplification using RNA transcripts as the source. Researchers ran a first-round RT-PCR on the TCR CDR3 using the HTBI primer set. TCRdb ran MiXCR on the multiplex PCR reads and lists one entry per CDR3 protein. Of hundreds of thousands of distinct CDR3 sequences in the sample, approximately 15% were seen once. V lost 3 bases and J lost 4, with 13 bases in between. This CDR3 has 15 amino acids. The source material was blood. The clonotype originates from a woman under 30 with Graves' hyperthyroidism. The chain employs TRBV12-3 or TRBV12-4 and TRBJ2-1; possible D gene TRBD2, 5 bases. CDR3 DNA sequence: TGTGCCAGCAGTTTCTCTAGCCCCCTTTACAATGAGCAGTTCTTC. Residues: CASSFSSPLYNEQFF.